This is a list of T cell receptor beta chains from one sample in a study of blood T cell repertoires in COVID-19. TCRdb's table, derived via immunoSEQ multiplex PCR, lists solely in-frame clones and lacks some. The profile covers 15,000 to 20,000 clones, with 75% to 90% appearing a single time and roughly 9.6% taken by the ten largest. Sequencing input: peripheral blood. These receptors all come from an elderly man with acute or convalescent COVID-19. CDR3s include the opening cysteine and the closing phenylalanine or tryptophan. The order of the fields is clone size, D gene, J gene, V gene, CDR3 protein, CDR3 DNA. D genes are given only for firm matches. Some rows have no size entry. The others give once, few or many, or a class for an expanded clone.

- | - | TRBJ1-1 | TRBV19 | CASSDIRGNTEAFF | TGTGCCAGTAGTGATATAAGGGGGAACACTGAAGCTTTCTTT
- | - | TRBJ1-3 | TRBV6-5 | CASRPTAGNTIYF | TGTGCCAGCAGACCGACTGCTGGAAACACCATATATTTT
- | TRBD1 | TRBJ1-3 | TRBV5-1 | CASSLDGQGRFSGNTIYF | TGCGCCAGCAGCTTGGATGGACAGGGAAGATTCTCTGGAAACACCATATATTTT
- | TRBD1 | TRBJ2-3 | TRBV19 | CASSATGSTDTQYF | TGTGCCAGTAGTGCGACAGGGAGCACAGATACGCAGTATTTT
once | - | TRBJ2-1 | TRBV5-1 | CASSQPAGRFVYNEQFF | TGCGCCAGCAGCCAGCCCGCGGGGCGTTTCGTTTACAATGAGCAGTTCTTC
- | TRBD1 | TRBJ1-1 | TRBV18 | CASSWDRSNTEAFF | TGTGCCAGCTCATGGGACAGATCGAACACTGAAGCTTTCTTT
- | - | TRBJ2-3 | TRBV7-3 | CASSLYGTDTQYF | TGTGCCAGCAGCTTATATGGCACAGATACGCAGTATTTT
- | - | TRBJ1-2 | TRBV6-5 | CASSVQGDSNYGYTF | TGTGCCAGTTCAGTTCAAGGGGATTCTAACTATGGCTACACCTTC
- | TRBD2 | TRBJ2-5 | TRBV25-1 | CASTFTSGEGETQYF | TGTGCCAGCACATTCACTAGCGGGGAAGGGGAGACCCAGTACTTC
- | TRBD1 | TRBJ1-6 | TRBV13 | CASSLAGTGRSPLHF | TGTGCCAGCAGCTTAGCCGGGACAGGGAGGTCACCCCTCCACTTT
- | TRBD1 | TRBJ1-2 | TRBV6-4 | CARLGARTGGNGYTF | TGTGCCAGACTGGGGGCCCGGACAGGGGGAAATGGCTACACCTTC
- | TRBD2 | TRBJ2-5 | TRBV7-2 | CASRSGGETQYF | TGTGCCAGCAGATCGGGGGGGGAGACCCAGTACTTC
- | - | TRBJ1-4 | TRBV5-5 | CASSFKQGATNEKLFF | TGTGCCAGCAGCTTTAAACAGGGCGCAACTAATGAAAAACTGTTTTTT
- | - | TRBJ2-7 | TRBV2 | CASSEQYEQYF | TGTGCCAGCAGTGAACAGTACGAGCAGTACTTC
- | - | TRBJ1-3 | TRBV25-1 | CASRPTGKFSGNTIYF | TGTGCCAGCAGACCCACAGGGAAATTCTCTGGAAACACCATATATTTT
- | TRBD2 | TRBJ2-1 | TRBV3-1/TRBV3-2 | CASSSTSGGRDEQFF | TGTGCCAGCAGTTCCACTAGCGGGGGGAGGGATGAGCAGTTCTTC
- | - | TRBJ1-3 | TRBV6-5 | CASSYGAPSGNTIYF | TGTGCCAGCAGTTACGGGGCTCCCTCTGGAAACACCATATATTTT
- | - | TRBJ2-2 | TRBV10-3 | CAISGEGTGELFF | TGTGCCATCAGTGGAGAGGGCACCGGGGAGCTGTTTTTT
once | - | TRBJ2-3 | TRBV12-5 | CASGPPTTYRAGTQYF | TGTGCTAGTGGTCCCCCGACTACTTATCGGGCAGGTACGCAGTATTTT
- | - | TRBJ1-5 | TRBV10-1 | CASSDNGQLYQPQHF | TGCGCCAGCAGTGATAACGGACAGCTTTATCAGCCCCAGCATTTT
- | TRBD1 | TRBJ1-3 | TRBV18 | CASSPYSGQGNTIYF | TGTGCCAGCTCACCGTACTCGGGACAGGGAAACACCATATATTTT
- | - | TRBJ2-3 | TRBV7-9 | CASSLEQLDTQYF | TGTGCCAGCAGCTTAGAACAGTTGGATACGCAGTATTTT
- | TRBD1 | TRBJ1-3 | TRBV5-1 | CASSPGTAGNTIYF | TGCGCCAGCAGCCCGGGGACAGCTGGAAACACCATATATTTT
few | - | TRBJ1-1 | TRBV18 | CAGKGLQNTEAFF | TGTGCGGGGAAAGGACTGCAGAACACTGAAGCTTTCTTT
- | TRBD1 | TRBJ2-2 | TRBV27 | CASSLVGFGQGHTGELFF | TGTGCCAGCAGTTTAGTAGGTTTTGGACAGGGTCACACCGGGGAGCTGTTTTTT
- | - | TRBJ2-5 | TRBV29-1 | CSVEESEPGAQYF | TGCAGCGTTGAAGAGTCAGAGCCAGGGGCCCAGTACTTC
- | TRBD2 | TRBJ2-1 | TRBV6-1 | CASSVAGTSSYNEQFF | TGTGCCAGCAGTGTAGCGGGGACTAGCTCCTACAATGAGCAGTTCTTC
- | TRBD1 | TRBJ2-4 | TRBV2 | CASRTNPDGQVWTKNIQYF | TGTGCCAGCAGAACCAACCCAGACGGACAGGTTTGGACCAAAAACATTCAGTACTTC
- | - | TRBJ2-5 | TRBV5-1 | CASSSDSGETQYF | TGCGCCAGCAGCTCGGACAGTGGAGAGACCCAGTACTTC
- | TRBD1 | TRBJ1-5 | TRBV28 | CASSYRDRRYQPQHF | TGTGCCAGCAGTTATCGGGACAGGCGGTATCAGCCCCAGCATTTT
few | TRBD1 | TRBJ1-5 | TRBV2 | CASSRQGGNQPQHF | TGTGCCAGCAGTAGACAGGGCGGCAATCAGCCCCAGCATTTT
- | TRBD1 | TRBJ1-4 | TRBV25-1 | CASTRGLLTGGGEKLFF | TGTGCCAGCACTAGGGGTCTACTGACAGGGGGCGGTGAAAAACTGTTTTTT
- | TRBD2 | TRBJ2-6 | TRBV2 | CASSEFWTSGGAGSGANVLTF | TGTGCCAGCAGTGAATTCTGGACTAGCGGGGGAGCCGGCTCTGGGGCCAACGTCCTGACTTTC
once | TRBD1 | TRBJ2-2 | TRBV7-6 | CASSEQGRTGELFF | TGTGCCAGCAGCGAACAGGGGCGTACCGGGGAGCTGTTTTTT
- | TRBD1 | TRBJ1-2 | TRBV4-1 | CASSQQEGALSGGYTF | TGCGCCAGCAGCCAACAGGAGGGGGCATTATCCGGCGGCTACACCTTC
- | TRBD1 | TRBJ1-4 | TRBV18 | CASSSGTGKEKLFF | TGTGCCAGCTCATCCGGGACAGGGAAAGAAAAACTGTTTTTT
- | TRBD1 | TRBJ1-5 | TRBV19 | CASSPTGGYQPQHF | TGTGCCAGTAGTCCCACAGGGGGCTATCAGCCCCAGCATTTT
- | TRBD1 | TRBJ1-1 | TRBV6-5 | CASRYTGQPNTEAFF | TGTGCCAGCAGATATACGGGACAGCCTAACACTGAAGCTTTCTTT
- | - | TRBJ2-5 | TRBV15 | CATSRRVEETQYF | TGTGCCACCAGCAGGAGGGTAGAAGAGACCCAGTACTTC
- | - | TRBJ1-5 | TRBV6-2/TRBV6-3 | CASSSGGPNGNQPQHF | TGTGCCAGCAGTTCCGGAGGTCCGAACGGCAATCAGCCCCAGCATTTT
few | - | TRBJ1-2 | TRBV10-2 | CASADQGQASYGYTF | TGCGCCAGCGCAGACCAGGGTCAGGCATCCTATGGCTACACCTTC